The sequence of this T cell receptor (beta chain) was determined in a study of CD8+CD57+ T cells in acquired aplastic anemia. In the study overall: Isolated CD4+ and CD8+ cells, once sorted, yielded DNA averaging roughly 3.2 ug.

Germline trimming cut 2 bases from V and 9 bases from J; bases unmatched to any gene: 10. The CDR3 covers 16 residues. In germline, CDR1 is SGHTA, CDR2 FQGTGA. For CDR3 and TCR beta VDJ profiling, genomic DNA was the template used. Each CDR3 protein is one row after TCRdb ran MiXCR on the reads. This sample yields approximately 180,000 distinct CDR3 sequences, of which 48% are seen a single time; about 1.8% belongs to the top ten. For sequencing, patients were chosen who had shown expansion of CD8+CD57+ cells by flow cytometry. There was no therapy given to any patient before the blood sampling took place. Study-wide results and limits: Patient and control CD8+ Simpson's diversity was not significantly different. Approximately 30 CD8+ CDR3 sequences were shared between patients and controls.

To note about this clonotype: Its antigen is still unknown.

The specimen sequenced was sorted CD4+, CD8+, or CD8+CD57+ T cells (not recorded which) from PBMCs. This TCR was sampled from a human donor with aplastic anemia. The chain links TRBV7-3 to TRBJ1-6, with TRBD1 identical over 7 bases. CDR3 sequence reads: CASSLVGRGVSSPLHF. The CDR3 DNA is TGTGCCAGCAGCTTAGTCGGCAGGGGGGTTTCTTCACCCCTCCACTTT.